The next 4 T cell receptor beta chains were all read from a single sample in a study of T cell repertoires in cytomegalovirus infection. Each CDR3 protein gets one entry after TCRdb re-called the reads with MiXCR. The table lists about 440,000 distinct CDR3 sequences, approximately 30% of them singletons. Sample: PBMCs. These receptors all come from a human donor in good health (CMV status not recorded). Some clones in this sample may be carry-over from other donors' samples.

This clonotype was found a few times. The chain uses TRBV7-6 and TRBJ2-3; D remains unclear. The CDR3 loop spans 14 amino acids. Trimming removed 1 base at V and 1 base at J, with 6 bases between. CDR1 is SGHVS and CDR2 is FNYEAQ in the germline V gene. DNA of the CDR3: TGTGCCAGCAGCTTAGGGCAACGCACAGATACGCAGTATTTT. Amino acids: CASSLGQRTDTQYF. Combining the CDR3 with reference TRBV7-6 and TRBJ2-3 gives the whole variable domain GAGVSQSPRYKVTKRGQDVALRCDPISGHVSLYWYRQALGQGPEFLTYFNYEAQQDKSGLPNDRFSAERPEGSISTLTIQRTEQRDSAMYRCASSLGQRTDTQYFGPGTRLTVL.

The V gene is TRBV5-1, the J gene TRBJ1-4, with TRBD1 matching 7 bases. Per germline, CDR1 SGHRS and CDR2 YFSETQ. The CDR3 is made up of 19 amino acids. V was clipped by 3 bases and J by 0 bases; unmatched bases: 14. CDR3 sequence reads: CASSSTGVRFGATNEKLFF. CDR3 in DNA: TGCGCCAGCAGCTCCACAGGGGTCCGTTTCGGAGCAACTAATGAAAAACTGTTTTTT.

V gene TRBV27 combines with J gene TRBJ2-7, with 9 bases identical to TRBD1. This CDR3 spans 15 amino acids. Germline V gene lookup returns CDR1 MNHEY and CDR2 SMNVEV (reference sequence). With V trimmed by 9 bases and J by 1 base, 10 bases remained unmatched. In DNA form, the CDR3 reads TGTGCCAGTGGAGCCCACGGGACAGGGTCCTACGAGCAGTACTTC. This sequence encodes CASGAHGTGSYEQYF.

J is TRBJ1-1 and V is TRBV11-2; 9 bases fit TRBD1. The CDR3 runs to 16 residues. From germline, CDR1 is SGHAT and CDR2 FQNNGV. With 4 bases clipped from V and 5 bases from J, the junction kept 11 bases outside the gene matches. Here the CDR3 reads CASSSRTGEVRTEAFF. The CDR3 DNA is TGTGCCAGCAGCTCACGGACAGGGGAGGTTCGAACTGAAGCTTTCTTT.